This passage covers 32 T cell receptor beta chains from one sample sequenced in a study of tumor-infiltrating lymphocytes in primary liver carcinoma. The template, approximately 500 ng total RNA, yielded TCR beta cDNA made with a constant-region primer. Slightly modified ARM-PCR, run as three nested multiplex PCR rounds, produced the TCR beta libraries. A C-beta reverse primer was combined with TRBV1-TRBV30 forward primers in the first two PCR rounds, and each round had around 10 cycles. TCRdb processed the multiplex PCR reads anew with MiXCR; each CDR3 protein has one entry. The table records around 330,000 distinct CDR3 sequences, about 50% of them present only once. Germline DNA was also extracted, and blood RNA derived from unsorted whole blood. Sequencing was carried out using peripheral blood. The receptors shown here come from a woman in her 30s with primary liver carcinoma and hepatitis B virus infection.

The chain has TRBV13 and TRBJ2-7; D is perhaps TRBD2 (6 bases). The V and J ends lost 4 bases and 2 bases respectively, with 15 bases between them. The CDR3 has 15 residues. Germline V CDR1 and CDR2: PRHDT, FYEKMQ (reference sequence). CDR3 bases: TGTGCCAGCAGCTCACGAGGCGGGAATCCCTACGAGCAGTACTTC. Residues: CASSSRGGNPYEQYF.

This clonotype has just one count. CDR3: CASSPERLRDTQYF. CDR3 DNA sequence: TGTGCCAGCAGCCCCGAGAGACTCCGAGATACGCAGTATTTT. The chain links TRBV4-2 to TRBJ2-3; D remains ambiguous. This CDR3 comprises 14 residues. V was clipped by 4 bases and J by 5 bases, with 13 bases between them. Germline-derived CDR1 and CDR2 are LGHNA and YNFKEQ.

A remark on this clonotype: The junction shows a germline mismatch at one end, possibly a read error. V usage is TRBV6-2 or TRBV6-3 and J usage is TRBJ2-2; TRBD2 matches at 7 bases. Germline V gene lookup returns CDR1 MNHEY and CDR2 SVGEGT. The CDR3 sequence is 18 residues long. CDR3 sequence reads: CASEVGLTGTMATGELVF. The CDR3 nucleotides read TGTGCCAGCGAAGTCGGTCTCACCGGGACTATGGCCACCGGGGAGCTGGTTTTT.

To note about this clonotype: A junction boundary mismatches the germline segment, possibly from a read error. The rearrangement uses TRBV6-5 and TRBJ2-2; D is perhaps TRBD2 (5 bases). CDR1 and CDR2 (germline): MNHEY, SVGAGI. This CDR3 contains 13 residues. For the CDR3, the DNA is TGTGCCAGCAGGGGTATGGGCACCGGGGAGATGTTTTTT. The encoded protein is CASRGMGTGEMFF.

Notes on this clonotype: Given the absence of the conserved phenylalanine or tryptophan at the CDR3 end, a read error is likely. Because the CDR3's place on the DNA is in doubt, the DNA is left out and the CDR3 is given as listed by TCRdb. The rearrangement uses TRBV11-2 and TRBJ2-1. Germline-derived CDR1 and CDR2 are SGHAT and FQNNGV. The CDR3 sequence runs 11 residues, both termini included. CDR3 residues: CASSKQTGQNY.

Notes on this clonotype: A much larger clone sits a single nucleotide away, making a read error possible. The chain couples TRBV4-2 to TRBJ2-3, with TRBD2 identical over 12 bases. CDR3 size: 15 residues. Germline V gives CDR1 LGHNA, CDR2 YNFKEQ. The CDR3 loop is CASSPRLAGADTQCF. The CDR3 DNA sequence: TGCGCCAGCAGCCCCAGACTAGCGGGAGCAGATACGCAGTGTTTT.

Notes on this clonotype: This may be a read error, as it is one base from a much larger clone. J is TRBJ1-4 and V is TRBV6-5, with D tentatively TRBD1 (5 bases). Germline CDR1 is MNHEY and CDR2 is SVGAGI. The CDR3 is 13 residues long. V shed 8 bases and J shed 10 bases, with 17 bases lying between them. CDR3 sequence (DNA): TGTGCCAGCGCTAGGGACCATCTCAGAAAACTGTTTTTT. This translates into CASARDHLRKLFF.

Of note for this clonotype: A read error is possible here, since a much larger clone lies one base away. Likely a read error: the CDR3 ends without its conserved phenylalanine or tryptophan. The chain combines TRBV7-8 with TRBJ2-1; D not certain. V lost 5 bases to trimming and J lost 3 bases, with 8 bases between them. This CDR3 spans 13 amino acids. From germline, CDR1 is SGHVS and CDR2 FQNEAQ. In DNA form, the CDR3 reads TGTGCCAGCAGCGCCCAAATCTACAATGAGCAGTTCATC. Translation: CASSAQIYNEQFI.

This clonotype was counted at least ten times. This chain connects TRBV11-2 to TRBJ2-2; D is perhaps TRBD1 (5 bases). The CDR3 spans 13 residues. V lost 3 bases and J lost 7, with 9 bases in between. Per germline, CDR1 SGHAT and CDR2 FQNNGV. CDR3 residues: CASSFGAGGELFF. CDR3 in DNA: TGTGCCAGCAGCTTTGGGGCCGGCGGGGAGCTGTTTTTT.

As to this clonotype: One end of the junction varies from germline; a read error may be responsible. CDR3 in amino acids: CANSPDPQLNTGGLFF. The CDR3 region has the DNA TGTGCCAACAGCCCCGATCCCCAATTGAACACCGGGGGGTTGTTTTTT. The rearrangement joins TRBV11-2 to TRBJ2-2; 7 positions match TRBD2. Germline CDR1 is SGHAT and CDR2 is FQNNGV. The CDR3 spans 16 residues. Full variable domain (rest looked up from reference TRBV11-2 and TRBJ2-2): EAGVAQSPRYKIIEKRQSVAFWCNPISGHATLYWYQQILGQGPKLLIQFQNNGVVDDSQLPKDRFSAERLKGVDSTLKIQPAKLEDSAVYLCANSPDPQLNTGGLFFGEGSRLTVL.

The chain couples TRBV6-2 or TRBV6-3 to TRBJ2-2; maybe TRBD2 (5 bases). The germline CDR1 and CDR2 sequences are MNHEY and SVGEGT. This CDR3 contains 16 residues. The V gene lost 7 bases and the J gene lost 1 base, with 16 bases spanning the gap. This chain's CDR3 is CASTLLVGVNTGELFF. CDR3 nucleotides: TGTGCCAGCACGCTACTGGTGGGAGTGAACACCGGGGAGCTGTTTTTT.

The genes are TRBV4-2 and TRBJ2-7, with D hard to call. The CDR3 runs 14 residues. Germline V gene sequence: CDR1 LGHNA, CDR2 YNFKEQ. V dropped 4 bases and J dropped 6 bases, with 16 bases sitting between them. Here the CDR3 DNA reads TGTGCCAGCAGCCGCCTGGGTCTGGGCTGCGAGCAGTACTTC. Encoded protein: CASSRLGLGCEQYF.

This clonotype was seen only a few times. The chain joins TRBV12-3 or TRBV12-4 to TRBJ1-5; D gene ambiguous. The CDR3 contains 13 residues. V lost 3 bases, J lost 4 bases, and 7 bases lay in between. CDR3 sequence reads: CASSLRENQPQHF. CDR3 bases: TGTGCCAGCAGTTTGAGAGAAAATCAGCCCCAGCATTTT.

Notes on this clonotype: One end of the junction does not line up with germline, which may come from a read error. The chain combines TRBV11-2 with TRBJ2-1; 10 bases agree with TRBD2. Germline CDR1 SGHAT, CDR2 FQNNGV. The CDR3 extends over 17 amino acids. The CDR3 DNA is TGTGCCAGCAGTTTAGACCGAGGACTAGCGGACTACAATGAGCAGTTCTTC. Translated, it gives CASSLDRGLADYNEQFF.

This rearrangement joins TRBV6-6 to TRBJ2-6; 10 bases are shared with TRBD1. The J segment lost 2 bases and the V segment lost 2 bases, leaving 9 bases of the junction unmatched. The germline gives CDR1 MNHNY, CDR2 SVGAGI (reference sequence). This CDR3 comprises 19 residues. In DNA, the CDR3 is TGTGCCAGCAGTTACGCGGGACAGGGGACAGGGACTGGGGCCAACGTCCTGACTTTC. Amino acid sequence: CASSYAGQGTGTGANVLTF.

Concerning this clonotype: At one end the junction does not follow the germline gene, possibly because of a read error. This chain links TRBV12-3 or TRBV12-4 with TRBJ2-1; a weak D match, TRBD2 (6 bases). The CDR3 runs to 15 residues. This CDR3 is CASSRDWNSHNEQFF. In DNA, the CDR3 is TGTGCCAGCAGTAGGGACTGGAACTCCCACAATGAGCAGTTCTTC.

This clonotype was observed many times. CDR3 loop: CASSPGGPEQFF. The CDR3 DNA sequence: TGCGCCAGCAGCCCGGGGGGACCGGAGCAGTTCTTC. The chain has TRBV4-1 and TRBJ2-1; 7 bases line up with TRBD2. The CDR3 sequence is 12 residues long. The V gene end was trimmed by 4 bases and the J gene end by 10 bases; junction bases not matched to a gene: 4. The V gene's germline CDR1 is MGHRA and CDR2 YSYEKL.

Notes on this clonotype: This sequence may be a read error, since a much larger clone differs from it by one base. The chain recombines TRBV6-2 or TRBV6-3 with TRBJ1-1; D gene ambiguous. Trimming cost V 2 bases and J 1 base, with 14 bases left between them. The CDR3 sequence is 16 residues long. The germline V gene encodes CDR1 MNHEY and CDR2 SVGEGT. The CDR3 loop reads CASSYPRPGRNTEAFF. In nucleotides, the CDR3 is TGTGCCAGCAGTTACCCGCGGCCAGGAAGGAACACTGAAGCTTTCTTT.

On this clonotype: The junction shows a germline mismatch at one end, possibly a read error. DNA for the CDR3: TGTGCCAGTAGTTACGAGGACAGCAGCTCCTATGAGCAGTACTTC. The encoded protein is CASSYEDSSSYEQYF. The gene calls are TRBV6-5 and TRBJ2-7; weak D call: TRBD1 (6 bases). CDR1 is MNHEY, CDR2 SVGAGI, per germline. This CDR3 contains 15 residues.

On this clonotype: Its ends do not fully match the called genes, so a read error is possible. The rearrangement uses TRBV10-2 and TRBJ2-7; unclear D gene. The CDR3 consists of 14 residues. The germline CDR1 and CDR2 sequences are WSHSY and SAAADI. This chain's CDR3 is CTSNRGAPHSGQYF. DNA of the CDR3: TGCACCAGCAACCGTGGAGCCCCCCATTCCGGGCAGTACTTC.

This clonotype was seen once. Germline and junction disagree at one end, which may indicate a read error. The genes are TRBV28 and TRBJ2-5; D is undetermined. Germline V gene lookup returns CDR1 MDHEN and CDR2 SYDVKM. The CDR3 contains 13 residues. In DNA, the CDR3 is TGTGCCAGCAGTTTCCCGGCCCAAGAGGCCCAGTACTTC. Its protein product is CASSFPAQEAQYF. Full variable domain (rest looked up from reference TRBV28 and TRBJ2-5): DVKVTQSSRYLVKRTGEKVFLECVQDMDHENMFWYRQDPGLGLRLIYFSYDVKMKEKGDIPEGYSVSREKKERFSLILESASTNQTSMYLCASSFPAQEAQYFGPGTRLLVL.

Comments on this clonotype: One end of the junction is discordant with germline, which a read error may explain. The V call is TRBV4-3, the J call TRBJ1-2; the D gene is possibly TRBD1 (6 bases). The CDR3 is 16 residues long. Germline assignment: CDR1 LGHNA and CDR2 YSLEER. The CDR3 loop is CASSQVGGGNSRGYTF. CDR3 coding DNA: TGCGCTAGCAGCCAAGTAGGAGGGGGGAATTCACGTGGTTACACCTTC.

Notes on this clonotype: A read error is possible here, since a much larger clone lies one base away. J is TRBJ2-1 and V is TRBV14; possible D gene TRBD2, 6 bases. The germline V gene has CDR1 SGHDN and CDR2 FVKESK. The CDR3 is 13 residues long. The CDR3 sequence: CASSGRLEGEQLF. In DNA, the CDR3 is TGTGCCAGCAGCGGGCGACTGGAGGGTGAGCAGCTCTTC.

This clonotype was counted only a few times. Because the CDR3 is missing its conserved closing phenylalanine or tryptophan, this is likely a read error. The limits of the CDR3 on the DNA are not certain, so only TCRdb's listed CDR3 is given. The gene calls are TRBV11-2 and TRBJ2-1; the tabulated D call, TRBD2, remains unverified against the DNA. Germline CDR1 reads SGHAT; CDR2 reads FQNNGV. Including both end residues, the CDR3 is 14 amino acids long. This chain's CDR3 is CASSLEFRRDEQFI.

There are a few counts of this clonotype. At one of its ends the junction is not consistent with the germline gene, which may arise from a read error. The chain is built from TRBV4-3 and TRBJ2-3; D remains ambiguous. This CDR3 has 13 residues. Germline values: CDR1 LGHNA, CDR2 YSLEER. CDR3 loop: CASSQERTDMQYF. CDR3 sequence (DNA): TGCGCCAGTAGCCAAGAACGCACAGATATGCAGTATTTT.

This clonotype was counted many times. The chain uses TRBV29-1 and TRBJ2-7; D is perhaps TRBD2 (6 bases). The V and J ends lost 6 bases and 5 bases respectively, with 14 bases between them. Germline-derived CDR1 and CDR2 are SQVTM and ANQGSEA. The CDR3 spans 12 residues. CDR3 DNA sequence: TGCAGCGTAGCGCGGGGTCTGGACGAGCAGTACTTC. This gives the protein CSVARGLDEQYF.

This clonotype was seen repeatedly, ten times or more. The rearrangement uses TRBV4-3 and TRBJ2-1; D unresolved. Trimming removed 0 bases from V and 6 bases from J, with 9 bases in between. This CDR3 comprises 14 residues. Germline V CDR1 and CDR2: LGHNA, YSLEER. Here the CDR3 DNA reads TGCGCCAGCAGCCAAGAGAAGTCGCTCAATGAGCAGTTCTTC. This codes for CASSQEKSLNEQFF.

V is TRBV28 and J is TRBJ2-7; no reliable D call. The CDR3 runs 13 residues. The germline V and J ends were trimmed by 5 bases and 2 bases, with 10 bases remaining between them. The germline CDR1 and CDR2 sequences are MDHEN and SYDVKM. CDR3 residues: CASSPLRPYEQYF. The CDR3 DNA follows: TGTGCCAGCAGTCCCTTAAGACCCTACGAGCAGTACTTC.

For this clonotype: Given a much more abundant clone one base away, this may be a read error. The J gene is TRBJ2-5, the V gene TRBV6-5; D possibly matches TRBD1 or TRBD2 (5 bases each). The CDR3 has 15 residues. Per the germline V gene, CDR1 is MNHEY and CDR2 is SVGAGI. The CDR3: CARSYVRGHQETQYF. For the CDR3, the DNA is TGTGCCAGGAGTTACGTCCGGGGCCACCAAGAGACCCAGTACTTC.

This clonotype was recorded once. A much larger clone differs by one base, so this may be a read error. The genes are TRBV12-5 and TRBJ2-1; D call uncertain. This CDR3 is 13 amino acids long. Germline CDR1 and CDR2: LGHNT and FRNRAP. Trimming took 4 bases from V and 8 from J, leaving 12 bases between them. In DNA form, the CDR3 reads TGTGCTAGTGGTTCGGTTGCCACCGATGAGCAGTTCTTC. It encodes CASGSVATDEQFF.

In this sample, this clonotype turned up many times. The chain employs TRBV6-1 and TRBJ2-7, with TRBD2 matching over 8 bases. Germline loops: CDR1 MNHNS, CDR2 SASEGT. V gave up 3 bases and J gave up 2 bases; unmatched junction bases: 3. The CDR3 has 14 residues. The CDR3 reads CASSDLAGPYEQYF. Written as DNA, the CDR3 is TGTGCCAGCAGTGACTTAGCGGGACCCTACGAGCAGTACTTC.

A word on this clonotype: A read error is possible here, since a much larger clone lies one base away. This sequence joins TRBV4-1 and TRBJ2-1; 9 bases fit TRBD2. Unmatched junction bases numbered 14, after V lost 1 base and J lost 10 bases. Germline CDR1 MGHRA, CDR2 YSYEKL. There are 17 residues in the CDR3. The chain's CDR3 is CASSQGLRIAGAREQFF. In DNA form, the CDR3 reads TGCGCCAGCAGCCAAGGACTACGAATAGCGGGAGCGCGGGAGCAGTTCTTC.